The 20 T cell receptor beta chains below all came from one sample that was sequenced in a study of blood T cell repertoires in COVID-19. The table came from immunoSEQ multiplex PCR; TCRdb's copy has only in-frame clones and leaves some out. The sample has 70,000 or so clones, around 82% seen once; the top ten hold around a sixth. The sample taken for sequencing was peripheral blood. The receptors stem from a human donor in a cohort sampled during active COVID-19.

This clone was counted a few times. The chain carries TRBV5-1 and TRBJ1-1; a possible D gene is TRBD1 (6 bases). The CDR3 sequence is 17 residues long. Trimming shortened V by 6 bases and J by 0 bases, and 21 bases separated the two germline ends. Germline V gene sequence: CDR1 SGHRS, CDR2 YFSETQ. For the CDR3, the DNA is TGCGCCAGCAAGTTTGGGATACAGGGCCGAATGAACACTGAAGCTTTCTTT. It is translated as CASKFGIQGRMNTEAFF.

This sequence joins TRBV30 and TRBJ2-1, with TRBD2 matching 12 bases. The CDR3 totals 15 residues. The V and J ends lost 8 bases and 9 bases, in that order; junction bases with no gene match: 14. The germline V gene encodes CDR1 GTSNPN and CDR2 SVGIG (reference sequence). The CDR3 loop is CAADATSGRRSEQFF. The CDR3 coding sequence is TGTGCCGCCGACGCAACTAGCGGGAGGAGGAGTGAGCAGTTCTTC.

A few counts support this clone. The genes are TRBV3-1 (or the pseudogene TRBV3-2) and TRBJ1-4; weak D call: TRBD1 (6 bases). CDR3 length: 16 residues. Germline V gene sequence: CDR1 LGHDT, CDR2 YNNKEL (reference sequence). V was shortened by 1 base and J by 7 bases, with 16 bases between the two germline ends. The CDR3 loop reads CASSQVGGARGEKLFF. The CDR3 DNA sequence: TGTGCCAGCAGCCAAGTTGGGGGGGCACGGGGTGAAAAACTGTTTTTT.

CDR3 region: CASSVLPGQGENEQFF. CDR3 coding DNA: TGTGCCAGTAGTGTCTTACCGGGACAGGGTGAAAATGAGCAGTTCTTC. The chain uses TRBV19 and TRBJ2-1; 9 nucleotides match TRBD1. CDR3 size: 16 residues. The V gene's germline CDR1 is LNHDA and CDR2 SQIVND (reference sequence). Unmatched junction bases numbered 12, after V lost 5 bases and J lost 7 bases.

On this clone: Since a much larger clone is just one base distant, this may be a read error. The rearrangement uses TRBV2 and TRBJ1-1; 7 bases line up with TRBD1. V lost 6 bases, J lost 1 base, and 2 bases stayed unmatched. Per the germline V gene, CDR1 is SNHLY and CDR2 is FYNNEI. This CDR3 is built from 13 residues. CDR3 nucleotide sequence: TGTGCCAGCAGAGGGACAGCGAACACTGAAGCTTTCTTT. Its translation is CASRGTANTEAFF.

This clone was counted at least ten times. CDR3 nucleotides: TGTGCCAGCCAATTGGACAGGGCGGCCAACGTCCTGACTTTC. Encoded protein: CASQLDRAANVLTF. The genes are TRBV19 and TRBJ2-6; TRBD1 matches at 8 bases. Per germline, CDR1 LNHDA and CDR2 SQIVND (reference sequence). After removal of 9 bases from V and 6 bases from J, the junction contained 7 bases not matched to a gene. There are 14 residues in the CDR3.

The chain is built from TRBV10-3 and TRBJ2-1; D gene uncertain. V was clipped by 5 bases and J by 9 bases, with 14 bases between them. Germline CDR1 reads ENHRY; CDR2 reads SYGVKD. This CDR3 contains 13 residues. CDR3 loop: CAISPTLQGEQFF. CDR3 nucleotides: TGTGCCATCAGTCCGACTCTACAAGGTGAGCAGTTCTTC.

This clone was seen a handful of times. The genes are TRBV2 and TRBJ1-5; 9 nucleotides agree with TRBD1. CDR1 and CDR2 from the germline V gene are SNHLY and FYNNEI. This CDR3 has 14 residues. V dropped 4 bases and J dropped 2; count of bases not matched to a gene: 0. The CDR3 sequence: CASSGTGGNQPQHF. As DNA, the CDR3 is TGTGCCAGCAGTGGGACAGGGGGCAATCAGCCCCAGCATTTT.

The chain uses TRBV11-3 and TRBJ1-4; D is unresolved. Germline CDR1 and CDR2: SGHNT and YENEEA. The ends were cut back, 5 bases at V and 5 bases at J, with 15 bases in the middle. This CDR3 is built from 15 residues. The CDR3 DNA reads as TGTGCCAGCAGCACAGACCCAGGTTGGAATGAAAAACTGTTTTTT. This encodes CASSTDPGWNEKLFF.

This chain uses TRBV19 with TRBJ1-1; D unresolved. The CDR3 is 16 amino acids. Deletions cut 1 base from V and 6 bases from J, with 18 bases between. CDR1 and CDR2 (germline): LNHDA, SQIVND (reference sequence). The CDR3 coding sequence is TGTGCCAGTAGTATAGGCCTCGCCCCACTAGGGCCTGAAGCTTTCTTT. It specifies CASSIGLAPLGPEAFF.

This chain joins TRBV6-2 or TRBV6-3 and TRBJ2-7; D call uncertain. The CDR3 totals 13 residues. With 4 bases removed from V and 0 bases from J, the gap between germline ends came to 7 bases. Germline V gene data show CDR1 as MNHEY and CDR2 as SVGEGT. CDR3 loop: CASSWSSSYEQYF. The CDR3 DNA follows: TGTGCCAGCAGTTGGTCGAGCTCCTACGAGCAGTACTTC.

The chain has TRBV2 and TRBJ2-3; D gene unclear. The CDR3 is made up of 12 amino acids. V dropped 3 bases and J dropped 4 bases, with 5 bases sitting between them. Germline values: CDR1 SNHLY, CDR2 FYNNEI. The CDR3 DNA is TGTGCCAGCAGTGACTCTGCAGATACGCAGTATTTT. Residues: CASSDSADTQYF.

The chain has TRBV6-4 and TRBJ1-6, with 8 bases lining up with TRBD1. This CDR3 is 14 amino acids long. V trimming: 6 bases; J trimming: 10 bases; junction bases outside the gene matches: 8. CDR1 MRHNA and CDR2 SNTAGT come from the germline V gene. The CDR3 reads CASSLDRAESPLHF. For the CDR3, the DNA is TGTGCCAGCAGCCTGGACAGGGCGGAATCACCCCTCCACTTT.

This sequence joins TRBV11-3 and TRBJ2-3; perhaps TRBD2 as D (6 bases). Germline lookup yields CDR1 SGHNT and CDR2 YENEEA. V lost 5 bases and J 2 bases, leaving 14 bases between the germline ends. The CDR3 spans 15 residues. For the CDR3, the DNA is TGTGCCAGCAGCCTAGTCGGGGGTAACACAGATACGCAGTATTTT. Amino acids: CASSLVGGNTDTQYF.

This chain links TRBV28 with TRBJ2-7; 9 bases map to TRBD1. V shed 6 bases, J shed 4 bases, and the junction held 10 bases outside the gene matches. In germline, CDR1 is MDHEN, CDR2 SYDVKM. The CDR3 extends over 15 amino acids. The CDR3 DNA reads as TGTGCCAGCAGGGAGGGGGGACAGGGAGTTTACGAGCAGTACTTC. Amino acids: CASREGGQGVYEQYF.

The V and J genes are TRBV29-1 and TRBJ2-3; TRBD1 matches 8 bases. Germline lookup yields CDR1 SQVTM and CDR2 ANQGSEA. Unmatched junction bases numbered 6, after V lost 3 bases and J lost 4 bases. The CDR3 length is 14 residues. The CDR3 loop is CSVEGQGAPDTQYF. The CDR3 nucleotides read TGCAGCGTTGAGGGGCAGGGGGCCCCAGATACGCAGTATTTT.

The table lists this clone with a count of one. The chain is built from TRBV13 and TRBJ1-3, with 9 bases that match TRBD1. V lost 5 bases, J lost 3 bases, and 5 bases stayed unmatched. CDR1 is PRHDT, CDR2 FYEKMQ, per germline (reference sequence). There are 15 residues in the CDR3. The CDR3 nucleotides read TGTGCCAGCAGCCCCCGGACAGGGGATGGAAACACCATATATTTT. Translation: CASSPRTGDGNTIYF.

The chain joins TRBV11-2 to TRBJ1-4; the D gene is possibly TRBD1 (6 bases). CDR1 is SGHAT and CDR2 is FQNNGV in the germline V gene. The CDR3 contains 14 residues. The ends were cut back, 2 bases at V and 10 bases at J, with 14 bases in the middle. The CDR3 region has the DNA TGTGCCAGCAGCTTAACGGGGGGCAGCGGAAAACTGTTTTTT. Protein: CASSLTGGSGKLFF.

This clone was counted once. The V and J genes are TRBV6-5 and TRBJ2-5; the match to TRBD1 covers 7 bases. The J segment lost 3 bases and the V segment lost 6 bases, leaving 7 bases of the junction unmatched. This CDR3 contains 14 residues. CDR1 MNHEY and CDR2 SVGAGI come from the germline V gene. The CDR3 coding sequence is TGTGCCAGCAGCCGAGACAGGGCCAAAGAGACCCAGTACTTC. Protein product: CASSRDRAKETQYF.

The chain recombines TRBV3-1 (or the pseudogene TRBV3-2) with TRBJ2-7; maybe TRBD1 (5 bases). The length of the CDR3 is 15 residues. V lost 1 base to trimming and J lost 4 bases, with 14 bases between them. CDR1 and CDR2 (germline): LGHDT, YNNKEL (reference sequence). The chain's CDR3 is CASSQAVGQGYEQYF. The CDR3 nucleotides read TGTGCCAGCAGCCAAGCGGTAGGGCAGGGTTACGAGCAGTACTTC.